The 22 T cell receptor beta chains below come from one sample, sequenced in a study of CD8 T cells in ankylosing spondylitis. Whole-study findings and limits: A motif of fewer than ten highly homologous TCR beta variants was seen as apparently characteristic of ankylosing spondylitis blood.

MiXCR was run by TCRdb on the 5' RACE reads, yielding one entry per CDR3 protein. This sample has hundreds of thousands of distinct CDR3 sequences, with roughly 27% found just once. These receptors have no identified antigens. The source material was blood, either unsorted or a sorted T cell fraction (not recorded which). All receptors derive from a male donor with ankylosing spondylitis.

This chain links TRBV9 with TRBJ1-3; D gene uncertain. Looked up from germline, CDR1 is SGDLS and CDR2 is YYNGEE. The CDR3 spans 14 residues. V was pared by 0 bases and J by 2 bases, with 6 bases between. In nucleotides, the CDR3 is TGTGCCAGCAGCGTAGAGTTGGCTGGAAACACCATATATTTT. Protein: CASSVELAGNTIYF.

V is TRBV12-3 or TRBV12-4 and J is TRBJ1-1; D not certain. The V gene lost 1 base and the J gene lost 4 bases, with 10 bases spanning the gap. The CDR3 runs 14 residues. The CDR3 DNA sequence: TGTGCCAGCAGTTTAGACAGCCCGGCCACTGAAGCTTTCTTT. It encodes CASSLDSPATEAFF.

This chain joins TRBV25-1 and TRBJ1-5, with D maybe TRBD1 (6 bases). Germline CDR1 reads MGHDK; CDR2 reads SYGVNS. The germline V and J ends were trimmed by 6 bases and 3 bases, with 9 bases remaining between them. There are 13 residues in the CDR3. The CDR3 is CASRQGYNQPQHF. The CDR3 bases are TGTGCCAGCAGACAGGGTTACAATCAGCCCCAGCATTTT.

This clonotype occurred many times. The chain employs TRBV12-3 or TRBV12-4 and TRBJ2-1; 7 positions agree with TRBD2. This CDR3 is built from 11 residues. Germline trimming cut 6 bases from V and 9 bases from J; bases unmatched to any gene: 2. The CDR3 loop is CASSSSGEQFF. Here the CDR3 DNA reads TGTGCCAGCAGCTCTAGCGGTGAGCAGTTCTTC.

The CDR3, as DNA: TGTGCCAGCAGTAGGGGCGGGGCTAGCACAGATACGCAGTATTTT. Translating it yields CASSRGGASTDTQYF. V is TRBV6-1 and J is TRBJ2-3, with TRBD2 as a possible D gene (6 bases). V gave up 5 bases and J gave up 0 bases, with 12 bases separating them. The CDR3 consists of 15 residues. The V gene's germline CDR1 is MNHNS and CDR2 SASEGT.

J is TRBJ1-3 and V is TRBV5-1; 9 bases are shared with TRBD1. Germline CDR1 SGHRS, CDR2 YFSETQ. V shed 4 bases and J 2 bases; nucleotides not matched to a gene: 7. This CDR3 has 16 residues. The CDR3 loop reads CASSTTGTGPGNTIYF. The CDR3 DNA is TGCGCCAGCAGCACCACCGGGACAGGGCCTGGAAACACCATATATTTT.

This clonotype was seen only a few times. The genes are TRBV3-1 and TRBJ2-7, with TRBD2 matching over 12 bases. The CDR3 is 16 residues long. J was trimmed by 7 bases and V by 0 bases; bases with no gene match: 7. Germline CDR1 is LGHDT and CDR2 is YNNKEL (reference sequence). The CDR3 region has the DNA TGTGCCAGCAGCCAAGAAGCTAGCGGGAGGGCTGGAGAGCAGTACGTC. It specifies CASSQEASGRAGEQYV.

V and J are TRBV4-1 and TRBJ1-4; no definite D call. The CDR3 is 13 residues long. Germline V gene sequence: CDR1 MGHRA, CDR2 YSYEKL. The V end lost 2 bases, the J end lost 8 bases, and 9 bases lay between the germline ends. Here the CDR3 reads CASSQLSGEKLFF. CDR3 DNA sequence: TGCGCCAGCAGCCAACTTTCCGGGGAAAAACTGTTTTTT.

This clonotype was picked up many times. The chain couples TRBV12-3 or TRBV12-4 to TRBJ1-2; D is unclear. CDR3 length: 13 amino acids. V was clipped by 6 bases and J by 4 bases, with 12 bases between them. The CDR3 here is CASSLTDPYGYTF. The DNA of the CDR3 is TGTGCCAGCAGCCTGACGGACCCCTATGGCTACACCTTC.

The rearrangement joins TRBV27 to TRBJ2-7; D not certain. There are 12 residues in the CDR3. V was pared by 3 bases and J by 7 bases, with 10 bases between. The germline CDR1 and CDR2 sequences are MNHEY and SMNVEV (reference sequence). As DNA, the CDR3 is TGTGCCAGCAGTTTGTATGACGGGGAGCAGTACTTC. It is translated as CASSLYDGEQYF.

This clonotype has more than one count but fewer than ten. The V call is TRBV15, the J call TRBJ2-3; a weak D match, TRBD2 (7 bases). V lost 7 bases and J 8 bases, leaving 25 bases between the germline ends. The CDR3 is 16 residues long. In germline, CDR1 is LNHNV, CDR2 YYDKDF (reference sequence). CDR3 coding DNA: TGTGCCACCACAACGGGGGGCAGGGGATTATACGGTACGCAGTATTTT. Translating gives CATTTGGRGLYGTQYF.

This clonotype was observed a few times. The chain joins TRBV6-5 to TRBJ2-7, with no clear D. This CDR3 has 13 amino acids. Per germline, CDR1 MNHEY and CDR2 SVGAGI. Trimming took 2 bases from V and 2 from J, leaving 7 bases between them. The CDR3 sequence is CASSYVQTYEQYF. CDR3 coding DNA: TGTGCCAGCAGTTACGTCCAGACCTACGAGCAGTACTTC.

The rearrangement uses TRBV29-1 and TRBJ2-7, with 11 positions matching TRBD2. CDR3 size: 13 residues. Germline CDR1 reads SQVTM; CDR2 reads ANQGSEA. With V trimmed by 5 bases and J by 4 bases, 4 bases remained unmatched. CDR3 protein: CSVRLAGRYEQYF. The CDR3 coding sequence is TGCAGCGTTCGACTAGCGGGGCGGTACGAGCAGTACTTC.

This clonotype was counted only a few times. The rearrangement links TRBV24-1 to TRBJ2-5; 12 bases match TRBD1. The germline CDR1 and CDR2 sequences are KGHDR and SFDVKD. The CDR3 extends over 15 amino acids. Germline trimming cut 2 bases from V and 4 bases from J; bases unmatched to any gene: 1. CDR3 sequence: CATSDWGQGAETQYF. Here the CDR3 DNA reads TGTGCCACCAGTGATTGGGGACAGGGGGCAGAGACCCAGTACTTC.

The rearrangement joins TRBV10-3 to TRBJ2-7; 9 bases fit TRBD1. This CDR3 comprises 14 residues. Looked up from germline, CDR1 is ENHRY and CDR2 is SYGVKD. The J segment lost 6 bases and the V segment lost 6 bases, leaving 9 bases of the junction unmatched. DNA for the CDR3: TGTGCCATCAGGCAGGACAGGGGCCCGTCCGAGCAGTACGTC. It codes for CAIRQDRGPSEQYV.

This clonotype was detected a few times. The chain couples TRBV5-1 to TRBJ1-4; maybe TRBD1 (6 bases). The CDR3 has 15 amino acids. The V end was cut by 2 bases, the J end by 8 bases, with 16 bases between. The V gene's germline CDR1 is SGHRS and CDR2 YFSETQ. CDR3: CASSLQGAVEEKLFF. CDR3 bases: TGCGCCAGCAGCTTACAGGGAGCAGTGGAAGAAAAACTGTTTTTT.

The rearrangement links TRBV5-1 to TRBJ2-3; tentatively, D is TRBD1 (6 bases). V lost 4 bases and J 3 bases, leaving 15 bases between the germline ends. Germline V CDR1 and CDR2: SGHRS, YFSETQ. The CDR3 is 15 residues long. CDR3 sequence: CASSPKQGSTDTQYF. As DNA, the CDR3 is TGCGCCAGCAGCCCGAAACAGGGTTCGACAGATACGCAGTATTTT.

Only a few counts were recorded for this clonotype. The chain employs TRBV12-3 or TRBV12-4 and TRBJ2-3; a possible D gene is TRBD1 (6 bases). The CDR3 length is 14 residues. V lost 6 bases and J 5 bases, leaving 15 bases between the germline ends. This CDR3 is CASSLQGFVDTQYF. In DNA, the CDR3 is TGTGCCAGCAGCCTACAGGGATTTGTAGATACGCAGTATTTT.

This clonotype was seen a few times. This chain links TRBV7-2 with TRBJ2-7, with D perhaps matching TRBD1 or TRBD2 (7 bases each). This CDR3 region has 15 residues. Between the trimmed V and J ends, which lost 6 bases and 6 bases, there was a span of 21 bases. Germline V gene data show CDR1 as SGHTA and CDR2 as FQGNSA. CDR3 coding DNA: TGTGCCAGCAGTCAGGGGGGGCAGGGGAATAGCGAGCAGTACTTC. Residues: CASSQGGQGNSEQYF.

The chain recombines TRBV20-1 with TRBJ2-1; the D gene is possibly TRBD2 (5 bases). Germline loops: CDR1 DFQATT, CDR2 SNEGSKA (reference sequence). The CDR3 is 13 amino acids. V lost 6 bases and J 5 bases, leaving 14 bases between the germline ends. In nucleotides, the CDR3 is TGCAGTGCCCCGGATAGCGCCGACAATGAGCAGTTCTTC. Translating it yields CSAPDSADNEQFF.

The chain joins TRBV5-1 to TRBJ1-1, with no clear D. V was cut by 3 bases and J by 6 bases, with 12 bases left in between. This CDR3 has 13 amino acids. Germline lookup yields CDR1 SGHRS and CDR2 YFSETQ. CDR3 coding DNA: TGCGCCAGCAGCTCCGGAGGCGGAGCTGAAGCTTTCTTT. This gives the protein CASSSGGGAEAFF.

This clonotype occurred a few times. This chain links TRBV20-1 with TRBJ2-3; 10 bases agree with TRBD2. CDR3 size: 16 residues. V was clipped by 3 bases and J by 6 bases; unmatched bases: 12. The V gene's germline CDR1 is DFQATT and CDR2 SNEGSKA (reference sequence). The CDR3 is CSASETGTSVADTQYF. CDR3 bases: TGCAGTGCTAGTGAAACCGGGACTAGCGTGGCGGATACGCAGTATTTT.